Listed below are T cell receptor beta chains from one sample, sequenced in a study of metastatic and nonmetastatic thyroid tumors. TCRdb re-called the PCR reads via MiXCR. The table includes 49,000 or so clones, 24% detected once. Input material: blood. Receptors were obtained from a male donor with papillary thyroid cancer or a benign thyroid nodule (not recorded which). Some clones in this sample may be carry-over from other donors' samples. The CDR3 runs from the conserved cysteine through the conserved F or W. The order of the fields is D gene, J gene, clone size, CDR3 length, V gene, CDR3 protein, CDR3 DNA. The D gene is left open where the match is weak. Where a row states a size, it is once, few, many or the class of an expanded clone; other rows omit it.

TRBD1	TRBJ2-5	many	16	TRBV19	CASSHDGTGIEETQYF	TGTGCCAGTAGTCACGACGGGACAGGGATAGAAGAGACCCAGTACTTC
TRBD1	TRBJ1-5	.	14	TRBV19	CASSRTGDNQPQHF	TGTGCCAGTAGTCGGACAGGGGACAATCAGCCCCAGCATTTT
.	TRBJ2-7	many	16	TRBV20-1	CSALSGRVPLSYEQYF	TGCAGTGCTCTATCCGGGCGGGTTCCGCTCTCCTACGAGCAGTACTTC
.	TRBJ1-5	many	14	TRBV3-1	CASSRDRGNQPQHF	TGTGCCAGCAGCCGTGACCGGGGTAATCAGCCCCAGCATTTT
TRBD1	TRBJ2-4	many	16	TRBV9	CASSVTGRVAKNIQYF	TGTGCCAGCAGCGTGACAGGGAGAGTAGCCAAAAACATTCAGTACTTC
.	TRBJ1-6	.	16	TRBV19	CASSALGGPLNSPLHF	TGTGCCAGTAGTGCCCTCGGGGGCCCGTTGAATTCACCCCTCCACTTT
.	TRBJ1-2	.	12	TRBV5-6	CASSLIDDGYTF	TGTGCCAGCAGCTTGATCGATGATGGCTACACCTTC
.	TRBJ2-6	.	16	TRBV2	CASSGAASSGANVLTF	TGTGCCAGCAGTGGAGCAGCTTCCTCTGGGGCCAACGTCCTGACTTTC
TRBD1	TRBJ1-6	many	16	TRBV6-1	CASSLDLGQANSPLHF	TGTGCCAGCAGCCTTGACCTGGGACAGGCGAATTCACCCCTCCACTTT
TRBD1	TRBJ2-2	many	16	TRBV6-4	CASSATGTGGTGELFF	TGTGCCAGCAGTGCAACCGGGACAGGGGGTACCGGGGAGCTGTTTTTT
TRBD1	TRBJ2-5	many	14	TRBV6-1	CASSLQGAQETQYF	TGTGCCAGCAGTTTACAGGGGGCCCAAGAGACCCAGTACTTC
.	TRBJ2-1	many	15	TRBV9	CASSAFGLGYNEQFF	TGTGCCAGCAGCGCCTTCGGACTGGGTTACAATGAGCAGTTCTTC
TRBD2	TRBJ2-1	many	14	TRBV6-2/TRBV6-3	CASSALTSENEQFF	TGTGCCAGCAGCGCTTTGACTAGCGAAAATGAGCAGTTCTTC
.	TRBJ1-2	medium-sized	15	TRBV13	CASSLGRAGEYGYTF	TGTGCCAGCAGCTTAGGCCGGGCAGGGGAATATGGCTACACCTTC
TRBD2	TRBJ2-2	.	15	TRBV5-1	CASSGLAGAGGELFF	TGCGCCAGCAGCGGACTAGCGGGAGCAGGCGGGGAGCTGTTTTTT
.	TRBJ2-6	.	14	TRBV20-1	CSAFQDSGANVLTF	TGCAGTGCTTTTCAGGACTCTGGGGCCAACGTCCTGACTTTC
.	TRBJ2-6	.	19	TRBV5-2	CASNSPPGTGPSGANFLTF	TGTGCCAGCAACTCCCCGCCCGGGACAGGGCCCTCTGGGGCCAACTTCCTGACTTTC
.	TRBJ2-3	many	14	TRBV30	CAWSPPPATDTQYF	TGTGCCTGGAGTCCCCCCCCAGCCACAGATACGCAGTATTTT
TRBD2	TRBJ2-1	many	14	TRBV10-2	CASSDLAGDNEQFF	TGCGCCAGCAGTGATTTGGCGGGGGACAATGAGCAGTTCTTC
.	TRBJ2-1	once	14	TRBV7-6	CASSLSDGGHEQFF	TGTGCCAGCAGCTTATCTGACGGAGGACATGAGCAGTTCTTC
.	TRBJ2-3	many	14	TRBV27	CASSIPGLTDTQYF	TGTGCCAGCAGCATTCCAGGGTTGACAGATACGCAGTATTTT
TRBD1	TRBJ2-4	many	17	TRBV20-1	CSAEPGQGAKAKNIQYF	TGCAGTGCAGAACCGGGACAGGGGGCGAAGGCCAAAAACATTCAGTACTTC
.	TRBJ1-4	many	13	TRBV11-1	CASRGGLNEKLFF	TGTGCCAGCAGAGGGGGACTTAATGAAAAACTGTTTTTT
TRBD1	TRBJ2-3	many	16	TRBV10-2	CASRASGTGDTDTQYF	TGCGCCAGCAGAGCCTCCGGGACAGGGGACACAGATACGCAGTATTTT
.	TRBJ2-1	many	12	TRBV6-1	CASSEGGDEQFF	TGTGCCAGCAGCGAAGGGGGGGATGAGCAGTTCTTC
.	TRBJ2-1	many	16	TRBV5-1	CASSLAPGGPYNEQFF	TGCGCCAGCAGCTTGGCCCCGGGGGGCCCCTACAATGAGCAGTTCTTC
.	TRBJ1-6	medium-sized	13	TRBV19	CASRLRRISPLHF	TGTGCCAGTAGACTCCGGAGGATTTCACCCCTCCACTTT
.	TRBJ1-3	few	12	TRBV7-9	CASSLVLADEYF	TGTGCCAGCAGCTTAGTCCTGGCAGACGAATATTTT
TRBD1	TRBJ1-1	many	16	TRBV20-1	CSAREAGQGSNTEAFF	TGCAGTGCTAGAGAGGCGGGACAGGGATCGAACACTGAAGCTTTCTTT
.	TRBJ1-2	few	14	TRBV15	CATSRRGGDYGYTF	TGTGCCACCAGCAGACGTGGGGGGGACTATGGCTACACCTTC
.	TRBJ1-3	many	16	TRBV2	CASSRDDRSSGNTIYF	TGTGCCAGCAGCCGGGACGACAGGTCATCTGGAAACACCATATATTTT
.	TRBJ2-7	.	13	TRBV7-9	CASSFGGSYEQYF	TGTGCCAGCAGCTTCGGGGGCTCCTACGAGCAGTACTTC
.	TRBJ2-7	few	17	TRBV6-2/TRBV6-3	CASSYSPIVTESYEQYF	TGTGCCAGCAGTTACTCGCCGATCGTGACAGAATCCTACGAGCAGTACTTC
TRBD1	TRBJ2-6	many	16	TRBV5-1	CASSLARGPGANVLTF	TGCGCCAGCAGCTTGGCCAGGGGGCCAGGGGCCAACGTCCTGACTTTC
.	TRBJ2-5	many	15	TRBV9	CASSSRGGLQETQYF	TGTGCCAGCAGCTCGAGGGGCGGGCTCCAAGAGACCCAGTACTTC
.	TRBJ1-2	many	13	TRBV29-1	CSVVGRGGRGYTF	TGCAGCGTTGTTGGGCGGGGGGGCCGGGGCTACACCTTC
TRBD2	TRBJ2-1	many	18	TRBV3-1	CASSQPWGLAGPYNEQFF	TGTGCCAGCAGCCAACCATGGGGACTAGCGGGACCCTACAATGAGCAGTTCTTC